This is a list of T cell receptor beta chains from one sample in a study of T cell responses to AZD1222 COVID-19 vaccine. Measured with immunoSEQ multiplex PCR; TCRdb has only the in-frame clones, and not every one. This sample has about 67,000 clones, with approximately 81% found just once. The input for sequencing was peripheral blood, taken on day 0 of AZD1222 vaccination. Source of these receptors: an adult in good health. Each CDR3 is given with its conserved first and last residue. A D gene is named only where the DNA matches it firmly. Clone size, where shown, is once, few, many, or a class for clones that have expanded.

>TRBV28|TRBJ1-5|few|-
TGTGCCAGCAGGGGGGCTGGGAGCAATCAGCCCCAGCATTTT
CASRGAGSNQPQHF
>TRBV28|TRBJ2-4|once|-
TGTGCCAGCAGTTCCCCCGTGGGGGGAAACATTCAGTACTTC
CASSSPVGGNIQYF
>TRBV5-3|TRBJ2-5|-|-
TGTGCCAGAAGCTTGGCCAAACTGGGTGGAGGGGGAGAGACCCAGTACTTC
CARSLAKLGGGGETQYF
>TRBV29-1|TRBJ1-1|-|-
TGCAGCGTTGAACGACAGAACACTGAAGCTTTCTTT
CSVERQNTEAFF
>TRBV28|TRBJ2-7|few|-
TGTGCCAGCAGTTTTGGGCTAGCGACTTCCTACGAGCAGTACTTC
CASSFGLATSYEQYF
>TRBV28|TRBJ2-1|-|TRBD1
TGTGCCAGCAGGACGGGACAGTCCTACAATGAGCAGTTCTTC
CASRTGQSYNEQFF
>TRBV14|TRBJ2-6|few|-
TGTGCCAGCAGCCAAATCTACTCTGGGGCCAACGTCCTGACTTTC
CASSQIYSGANVLTF
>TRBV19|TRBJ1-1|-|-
TGTGCCAGTAGTTGGGCAGTAAACACTGAAGCTTTCTTT
CASSWAVNTEAFF
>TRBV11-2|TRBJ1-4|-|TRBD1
TGTGCCAGCAGCTCGAGGGGGACAGGCGGCGAAAAACTGTTTTTT
CASSSRGTGGEKLFF
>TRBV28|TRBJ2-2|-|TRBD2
TGTGCCAGCAGTCTCAGGGGTTTTAGCGGGAGCCACGGGGAGCTGTTTTTT
CASSLRGFSGSHGELFF
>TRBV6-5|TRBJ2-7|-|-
TGTGCCAGCAGTTACTCGAGGACCTCCTACGAGCAGTACTTC
CASSYSRTSYEQYF
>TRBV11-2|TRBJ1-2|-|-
TGTGCCAGCAGCCCCGGACAGTTCTATGGCTACACCTTC
CASSPGQFYGYTF
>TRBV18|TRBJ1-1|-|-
TGTGCCAGCTCACCGGCAAGGGTGGGCACTGAAGCTTTCTTT
CASSPARVGTEAFF
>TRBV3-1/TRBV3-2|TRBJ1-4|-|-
TGTGCCAGCAGCCAAGTCGCTAATGAAAAACTGTTTTTT
CASSQVANEKLFF
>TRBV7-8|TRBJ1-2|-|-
TGTGCCAGCAGCTTAGTGGTGAGGGGGAAGGACTATGGCTACACCTTC
CASSLVVRGKDYGYTF
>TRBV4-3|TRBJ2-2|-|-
TGCGCCAGCACTCGGCGGGCGGGTGCCGGGGAGCTGTTTTTT
CASTRRAGAGELFF
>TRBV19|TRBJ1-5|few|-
TGTGCCAGTAGTCCCCGTGAGGGAGGCTATCAGCCCCAGCATTTT
CASSPREGGYQPQHF
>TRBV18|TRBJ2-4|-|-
TGTGCCAGCTCACCATCCGGAAACATTCAGTACTTC
CASSPSGNIQYF
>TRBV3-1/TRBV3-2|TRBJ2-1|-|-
TGTGCCAGCAGTGGTGGGGGGCATGAGCAGTTCTTC
CASSGGGHEQFF
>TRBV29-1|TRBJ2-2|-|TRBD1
TGCAGCGGGGGACAGGTGAACACCGGGGAGCTGTTTTTT
CSGGQVNTGELFF
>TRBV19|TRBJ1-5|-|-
TGTGCCAGTAGTACGAGGGAGGGCAATCAGCCCCAGCATTTT
CASSTREGNQPQHF
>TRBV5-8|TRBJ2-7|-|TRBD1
TGTGCCAGCAGCTTGGAACAGGGGTCCTCCTACGAGCAGTACTTC
CASSLEQGSSYEQYF
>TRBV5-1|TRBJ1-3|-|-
TGCGCCAGCAGGGCACACTCTGGAAACACCATATATTTT
CASRAHSGNTIYF
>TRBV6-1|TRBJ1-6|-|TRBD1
TGTGCCAGCAGTGAAGAACGGCAGGGGGTACCAAATTCACCCCTCCACTTT
CASSEERQGVPNSPLHF
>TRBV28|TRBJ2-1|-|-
TGTGCCAGCACCCAATCCGACTCATTCAATGAGCAGTTCTTC
CASTQSDSFNEQFF
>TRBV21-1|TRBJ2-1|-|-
TGTGCCAGCAGCAACGTTCGGGGTCGCGAGCAGTTCTTC
CASSNVRGREQFF
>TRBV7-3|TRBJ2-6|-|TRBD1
TGTGCCAGCAGCTCACAGGGGCAGGGCTCTGGGGCCAACGTCCTGACTTTC
CASSSQGQGSGANVLTF
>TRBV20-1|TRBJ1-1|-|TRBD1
TGCAGGACTACAGGGGGCACTGAAGCTTTCTTT
CRTTGGTEAFF
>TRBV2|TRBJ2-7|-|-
TGTGCCACCGGGGACGTTGGTACCTACGAGCAGTACTTC
CATGDVGTYEQYF
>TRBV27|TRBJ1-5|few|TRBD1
TGTGCCAGCAGCCCACAGGGGGCAGGGCAGCCCCAGCATTTT
CASSPQGAGQPQHF
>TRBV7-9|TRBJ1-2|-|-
TGTGCCAGCAGCTTCGGGGAGAGGAACACCTTC
CASSFGERNTF
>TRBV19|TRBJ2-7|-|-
TGTGCCACTGAGGACACCCACGAGCAGTACTTC
CATEDTHEQYF
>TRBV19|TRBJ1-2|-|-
TGTGCCAGTAGTATAGACGGGACGCATGGCTACACCTTC
CASSIDGTHGYTF